Detailed here is one T cell receptor (beta chain). The length of the CDR3 is 13 residues. Germline assignment: CDR1 SNHLY and CDR2 FYNNEI. V lost 6 bases, J lost 7 bases, and 15 bases lay in between. The study ran the assay at deep level. Sequencing was performed with immunoSEQ multiplex PCR; in TCRdb, only in-frame clones are kept and a portion is missing. The data show roughly 2.4 million clones, with 95% seen just once and around 0.13% held by the top ten. The sample belongs to a study of shared clonotypes between healthy human individuals. As for the study in general: Each donor's CD4 naive and CD4 memory cells filled three plates apiece, CD8 naive two, and CD8 memory one.

The study drew its donors from healthy HIV-negative adults without recent acute infections or vaccinations. The sequence came from a man younger than 35 in good health. The material sequenced was naive CD4+ T cells sorted from blood. Specified subset: CD45RA+ positively selected. The chain couples TRBV2 to TRBJ2-5; TRBD2 might be the D (5 bases). CDR3 bases: TGTGCCAGCAGGGACCGGGCCGAGGGGACCCAGTACTTC. Its translation is CASRDRAEGTQYF. Combining the CDR3 with reference TRBV2 and TRBJ2-5 gives the whole variable domain EPEVTQTPSHQVTQMGQEVILRCVPISNHLYFYWYRQILGQKVEFLVSFYNNEISEKSEIFDDQFSVERPDGSNFTLKIRSTKLEDSAMYFCASRDRAEGTQYFGPGTRLLVL.